This T cell receptor (beta chain) was recovered during a study of blood T cell repertoires in COVID-19. This CDR3 has 16 residues. The germline V and J ends were trimmed by 1 base and 2 bases, with 10 bases remaining between them. Per the germline V gene, CDR1 is SGDLS and CDR2 is YYNGEE. TCRdb's copy holds only in-frame clones and misses some; the assay was immunoSEQ multiplex PCR. The sample includes over 120,000 clones, around 80% of them seen just once. The clonotype comes from an older woman with acute or convalescent COVID-19. This chain uses TRBV9 with TRBJ2-6, with D maybe TRBD1 (5 bases). The specimen was peripheral blood. The CDR3 nucleotides read TGTGCCAGCAGCGTATTTGACAGCCCTGGGGCCAACGTCCTGACTTTC. Translating it yields CASSVFDSPGANVLTF. The full variable domain, rest sourced from reference TRBV9 and TRBJ2-6, is DSGVTQTPKHLITATGQRVTLRCSPRSGDLSVYWYQQSLDQGLQFLIQYYNGEERAKGNILERFSAQQFPDLHSELNLSSLELGDSALYFCASSVFDSPGANVLTFGAGSRLTVL.